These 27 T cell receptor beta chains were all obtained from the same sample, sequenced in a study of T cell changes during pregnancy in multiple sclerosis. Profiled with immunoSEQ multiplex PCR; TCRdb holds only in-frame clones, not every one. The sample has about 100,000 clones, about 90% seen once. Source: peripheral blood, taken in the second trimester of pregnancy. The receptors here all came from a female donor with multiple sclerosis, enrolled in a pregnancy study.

CDR3 coding DNA: TGTGCCAGTAGTATATCGGGACAGTCCTTGGGCCAGCCCCAGCATTTT. Protein sequence: CASSISGQSLGQPQHF. This chain connects TRBV19 to TRBJ1-5; 7 bases align to TRBD1. Germline CDR1 and CDR2: LNHDA and SQIVND (reference sequence). V shed 2 bases and J 7 bases; nucleotides not matched to a gene: 11. There are 16 residues in the CDR3.

The DNA for the CDR3 is TGTGCCAGCAGCTTACGGACTAGCGGGCAACGGCCCTACGAGCAGTACTTC. Its protein is CASSLRTSGQRPYEQYF. The chain carries TRBV5-5 and TRBJ2-7; 11 positions agree with TRBD2. Germline trimming cut 2 bases from V and 2 bases from J; bases unmatched to any gene: 9. Germline-derived CDR1 and CDR2 are SGHKS and YYEKEE (reference sequence). CDR3 length: 17 residues.

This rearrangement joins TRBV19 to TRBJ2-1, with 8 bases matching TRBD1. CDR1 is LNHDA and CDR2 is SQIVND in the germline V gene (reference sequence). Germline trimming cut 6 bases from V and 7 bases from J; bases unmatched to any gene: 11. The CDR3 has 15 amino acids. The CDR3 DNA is TGTGCCAGTAGCGATGCGACAGGGGCCGGGAATGAGCAGTTCTTC. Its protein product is CASSDATGAGNEQFF.

The CDR3 sequence: CASSQTGNGGYTF. The DNA of the CDR3 is TGTGCCAGCAGCCAAACAGGAAACGGCGGCTACACCTTC. The chain is built from TRBV14 and TRBJ1-2; the D gene is possibly TRBD1 (5 bases). This CDR3 is 13 amino acids long. Germline CDR1 and CDR2: SGHDN and FVKESK. V lost 2 bases to trimming and J lost 8 bases, with 12 bases between them.

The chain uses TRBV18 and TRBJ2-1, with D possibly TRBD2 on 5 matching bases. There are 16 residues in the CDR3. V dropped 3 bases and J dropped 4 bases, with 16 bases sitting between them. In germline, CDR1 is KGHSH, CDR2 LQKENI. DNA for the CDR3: TGTGCCAGCTCACCTATGAGCGGTGTATCTTACAATGAGCAGTTCTTC. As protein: CASSPMSGVSYNEQFF.

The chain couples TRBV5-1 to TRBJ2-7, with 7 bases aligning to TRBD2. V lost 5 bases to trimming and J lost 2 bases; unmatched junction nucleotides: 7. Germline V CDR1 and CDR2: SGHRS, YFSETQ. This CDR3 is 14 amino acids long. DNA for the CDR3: TGCGCCAGCAGTGTCGGGAGGAGGCCCTACGAGCAGTACTTC. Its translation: CASSVGRRPYEQYF.

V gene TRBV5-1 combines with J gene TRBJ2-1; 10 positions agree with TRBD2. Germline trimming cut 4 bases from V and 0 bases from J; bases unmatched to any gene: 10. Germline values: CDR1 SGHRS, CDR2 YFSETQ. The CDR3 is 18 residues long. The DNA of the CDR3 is TGCGCCAGCAGCCTGACTAGCGGGCGTCTCAGCTCCTACAATGAGCAGTTCTTC. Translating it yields CASSLTSGRLSSYNEQFF.

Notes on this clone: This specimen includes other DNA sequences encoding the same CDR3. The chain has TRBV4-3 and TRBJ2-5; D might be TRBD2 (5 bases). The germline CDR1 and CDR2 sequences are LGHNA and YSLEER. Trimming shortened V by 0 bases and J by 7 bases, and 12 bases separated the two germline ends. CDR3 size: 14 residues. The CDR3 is CASSQDGSPGTQYF. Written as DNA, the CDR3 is TGCGCCAGCAGCCAAGATGGGAGCCCCGGGACCCAGTACTTC.

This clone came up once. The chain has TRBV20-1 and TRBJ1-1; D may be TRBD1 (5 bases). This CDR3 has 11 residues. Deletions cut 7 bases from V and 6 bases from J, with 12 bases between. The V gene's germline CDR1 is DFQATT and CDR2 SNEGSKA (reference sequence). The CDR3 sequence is CSVRQPAEAFF. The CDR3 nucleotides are TGCAGTGTTCGACAGCCGGCTGAAGCTTTCTTT.

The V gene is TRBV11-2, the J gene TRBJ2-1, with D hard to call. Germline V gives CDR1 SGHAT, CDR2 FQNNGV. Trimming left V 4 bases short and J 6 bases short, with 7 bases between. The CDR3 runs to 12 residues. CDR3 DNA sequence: TGTGCCAGCAGCTCCCTCTTCAATGAGCAGTTCTTC. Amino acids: CASSSLFNEQFF.

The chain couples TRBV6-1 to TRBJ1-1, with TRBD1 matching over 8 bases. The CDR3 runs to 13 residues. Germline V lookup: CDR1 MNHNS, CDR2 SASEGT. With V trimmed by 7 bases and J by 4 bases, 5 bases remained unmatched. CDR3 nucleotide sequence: TGTGCCAGCACCCACAGGGGGGGCACTGAAGCTTTCTTT. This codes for CASTHRGGTEAFF.

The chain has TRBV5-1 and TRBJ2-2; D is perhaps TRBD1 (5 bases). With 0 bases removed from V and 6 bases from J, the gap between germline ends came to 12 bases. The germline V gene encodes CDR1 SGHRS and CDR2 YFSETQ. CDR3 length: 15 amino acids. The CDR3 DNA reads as TGCGCCAGCAGCTTGGCGTGGCAGGGATCCGGGGAGCTGTTTTTT. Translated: CASSLAWQGSGELFF.

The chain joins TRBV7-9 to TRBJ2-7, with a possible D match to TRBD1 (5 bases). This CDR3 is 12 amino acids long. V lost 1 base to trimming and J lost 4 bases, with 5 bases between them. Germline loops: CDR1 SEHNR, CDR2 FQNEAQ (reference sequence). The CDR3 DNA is TGTGCCAGCAGCTTAGGACAGTACGAGCAGTACTTC. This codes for CASSLGQYEQYF.

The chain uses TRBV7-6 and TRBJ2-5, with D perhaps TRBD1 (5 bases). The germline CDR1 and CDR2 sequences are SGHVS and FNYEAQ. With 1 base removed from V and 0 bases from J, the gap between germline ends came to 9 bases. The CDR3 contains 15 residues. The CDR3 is CASSLGQGYQETQYF. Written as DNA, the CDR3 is TGTGCCAGCAGCTTAGGGCAGGGTTACCAAGAGACCCAGTACTTC.

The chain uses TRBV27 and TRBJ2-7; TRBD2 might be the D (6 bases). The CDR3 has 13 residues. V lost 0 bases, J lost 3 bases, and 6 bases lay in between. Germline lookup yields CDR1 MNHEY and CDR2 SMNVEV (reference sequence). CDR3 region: CASSLSGGYEQYF. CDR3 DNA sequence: TGTGCCAGCAGTTTATCGGGAGGCTACGAGCAGTACTTC.

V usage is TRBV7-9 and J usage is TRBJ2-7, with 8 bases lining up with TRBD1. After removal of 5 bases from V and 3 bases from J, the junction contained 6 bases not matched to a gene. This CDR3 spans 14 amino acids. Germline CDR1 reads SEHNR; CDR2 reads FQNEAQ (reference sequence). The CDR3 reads CASSPGQGYYEQYF. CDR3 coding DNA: TGTGCCAGCAGCCCCGGACAGGGTTACTACGAGCAGTACTTC.

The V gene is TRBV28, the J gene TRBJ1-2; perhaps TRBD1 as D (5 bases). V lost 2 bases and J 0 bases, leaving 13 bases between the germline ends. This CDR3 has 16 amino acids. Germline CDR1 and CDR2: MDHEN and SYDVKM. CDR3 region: CASSLLGGVSNYGYTF. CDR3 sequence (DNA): TGTGCCAGCAGTTTACTCGGAGGGGTCTCTAACTATGGCTACACCTTC.

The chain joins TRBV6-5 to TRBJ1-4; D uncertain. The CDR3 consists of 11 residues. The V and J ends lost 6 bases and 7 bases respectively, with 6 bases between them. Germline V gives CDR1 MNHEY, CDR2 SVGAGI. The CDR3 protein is CASSRGEKLFF. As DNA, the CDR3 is TGTGCCAGCAGCCGGGGTGAAAAACTGTTTTTT.

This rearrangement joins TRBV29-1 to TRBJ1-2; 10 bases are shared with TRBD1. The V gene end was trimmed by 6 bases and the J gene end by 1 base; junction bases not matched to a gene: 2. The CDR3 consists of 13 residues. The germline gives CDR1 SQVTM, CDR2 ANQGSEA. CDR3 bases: TGCAGCGTACGGACAGGGGGTAACTATGGCTACACCTTC. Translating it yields CSVRTGGNYGYTF.

The CDR3 DNA is TGTGCCAGCAGCACCGGGACTAGCGGGATCAATGAGCAGTTCTTC. Its translation: CASSTGTSGINEQFF. The chain is built from TRBV2 and TRBJ2-1; 13 bases are a match to TRBD2. Germline trimming cut 6 bases from V and 6 bases from J; bases unmatched to any gene: 5. CDR1 is SNHLY, CDR2 FYNNEI, per germline. CDR3 length: 15 residues.

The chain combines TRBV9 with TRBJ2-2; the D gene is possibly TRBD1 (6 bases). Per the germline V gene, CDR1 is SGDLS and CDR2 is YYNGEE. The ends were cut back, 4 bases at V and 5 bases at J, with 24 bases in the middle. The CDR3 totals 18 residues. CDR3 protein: CASSIAPTGTWGTGELFF. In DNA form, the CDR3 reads TGTGCCAGCAGCATAGCGCCTACCGGGACATGGGGAACCGGGGAGCTGTTTTTT.

The CDR3 spells CASEGQGDSYEQYF. CDR3 DNA sequence: TGTGCCAGCGAGGGACAGGGTGATTCCTACGAGCAGTACTTC. The gene calls are TRBV21-1 and TRBJ2-7; TRBD1 reflects the table's D call only, with no check against the DNA. TRBV21-1 is listed as a pseudogene. The CDR3 runs to 14 residues.

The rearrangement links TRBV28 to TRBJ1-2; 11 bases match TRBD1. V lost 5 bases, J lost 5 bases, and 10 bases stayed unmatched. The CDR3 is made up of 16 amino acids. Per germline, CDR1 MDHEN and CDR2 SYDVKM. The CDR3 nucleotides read TGTGCCAGCAGTCAAGGGACAGGGGGAGGAAAGTATGGCTACACCTTC. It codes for CASSQGTGGGKYGYTF.

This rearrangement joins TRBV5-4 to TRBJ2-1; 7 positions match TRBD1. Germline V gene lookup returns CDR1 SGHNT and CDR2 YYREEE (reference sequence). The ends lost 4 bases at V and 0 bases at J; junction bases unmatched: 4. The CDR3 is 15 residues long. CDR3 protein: CASSPRQGSYNEQFF. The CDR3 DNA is TGTGCCAGCAGCCCGAGACAGGGCTCCTACAATGAGCAGTTCTTC.

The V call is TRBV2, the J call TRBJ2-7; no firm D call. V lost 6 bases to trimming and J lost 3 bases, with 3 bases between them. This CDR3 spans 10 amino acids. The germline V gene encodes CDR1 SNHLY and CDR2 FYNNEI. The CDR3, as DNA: TGTGCCAGCAGCCGCTACGAGCAGTACTTC. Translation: CASSRYEQYF.

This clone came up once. In nucleotides, the CDR3 is TGTGCCAGCTCCCCGCCAGGGGCAGGGCCCACTGAAGCTTTCTTT. Translating gives CASSPPGAGPTEAFF. The chain combines TRBV18 with TRBJ1-1, with a possible D match to TRBD1 (6 bases). V gave up 6 bases and J gave up 4 bases, with 18 bases separating them. Germline CDR1 KGHSH, CDR2 LQKENI. The CDR3 runs to 15 residues.

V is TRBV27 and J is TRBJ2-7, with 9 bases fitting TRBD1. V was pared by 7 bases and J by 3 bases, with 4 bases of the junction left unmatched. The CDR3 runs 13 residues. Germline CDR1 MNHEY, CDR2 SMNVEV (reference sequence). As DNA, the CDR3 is TGTGCCAGCAATCCGGGACAGGGCTACGAGCAGTACTTC. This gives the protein CASNPGQGYEQYF.